The TCR beta chain described here comes from a study of siplizumab effects on memory and regulatory T cells. Whole-study findings and limits: The alloresponse seemed to draw substantially on naive T cells, which appeared more diverse than memory cells. It was never confirmed that proliferating Tregs from siplizumab cultures were suppressive. Naive or memory phenotype was unassignable for roughly 80-96% of proliferating CD4+ or CD8+ clones.

Profiling relied on immunoSEQ multiplex PCR, and the TCRdb table lists in-frame clones only, not all of them. The profile shows tens of thousands of clones, roughly 93% of them singletons. Details on this clone: The antigen remains unidentified.

Germline-derived CDR1 and CDR2 are SGHRS and YFSETQ. The CDR3 has 15 residues. V was clipped by 4 bases and J by 0 bases, with 13 bases between them. The sample was CD8+ T cells sorted from blood. The V call is TRBV5-1, the J call TRBJ1-1; the D gene is possibly TRBD1 (5 bases). The origin of this receptor is a human donor in good health. CDR3 coding DNA: TGCGCCAGCAGCGTTGTCGGGGGAGTGAACACTGAAGCTTTCTTT. It yields the protein CASSVVGGVNTEAFF. Full variable domain (remainder filled in from reference TRBV5-1 and TRBJ1-1): KAGVTQTPRYLIKTRGQQVTLSCSPISGHRSVSWYQQTPGQGLQFLFEYFSETQRNKGNFPGRFSGRQFSNSRSEMNVSTLELGDSALYLCASSVVGGVNTEAFFGQGTRLTVV.